The 16 T cell receptor beta chains reported below all come from one sample, sequenced in a study of regulatory T cells in long-lasting Graves disease. The authors built TCR beta libraries using iRepertoire HTBI primers and Arm-PCR of CDR3 regions. TCRdb processed the multiplex PCR reads anew with MiXCR; each CDR3 protein has one entry. The table includes some 330,000 distinct CDR3 sequences, approximately 23% detected once. The time point was: persistent/refractory GD, antithyroid drugs over 5 years with positive TRAb. Scientists built the TCR library using RNA that was extracted from PBMCs. The starting material was peripheral blood mononuclear cells (PBMCs), obtained when the disease was refractory, from a patient treated with antithyroid drugs. Receptor source: a middle-aged woman with Graves disease.

This clonotype was counted a few times. The gene calls are TRBV6-5 and TRBJ2-7; 9 bases are shared with TRBD2. Germline lookup yields CDR1 MNHEY and CDR2 SVGAGI. The CDR3 length is 14 residues. V was clipped by 2 bases and J by 6 bases; unmatched bases: 5. CDR3 DNA sequence: TGTGCCAGCAGTTACCCGGGACTAGCAGGCGAGCAGTACTTC. Translation: CASSYPGLAGEQYF.

This chain connects TRBV29-1 to TRBJ1-1; 8 bases are shared with TRBD1. Per the germline V gene, CDR1 is SQVTM and CDR2 is ANQGSEA. CDR3 length: 16 residues. Trimming at V came to 5 bases and at J to 0 bases, leaving 11 bases not matched to a gene. The CDR3 sequence: CSVFLGTGRMNTEAFF. CDR3 nucleotides: TGCAGCGTTTTTCTTGGGACAGGCAGAATGAACACTGAAGCTTTCTTT. The full variable domain, in which reference TRBV29-1 and TRBJ1-1 provide the parts outside the CDR3, is SAVISQKPSRDICQRGTSLTIQCQVDSQVTMMFWYRQQPGQSLTLIATANQGSEATYESGFVIDKFPISRPNLTFSTLTVSNMSPEDSSIYLCSVFLGTGRMNTEAFFGQGTRLTVV.

This clonotype occurred a few times. The rearrangement joins TRBV5-1 to TRBJ1-1; tentative D call: TRBD1 (5 bases). Trimming cost V 6 bases and J 11 bases, with 14 bases left between them. The germline CDR1 and CDR2 sequences are SGHRS and YFSETQ. The CDR3 extends over 11 amino acids. The CDR3: CASTMGHRAFF. CDR3 coding DNA: TGCGCCAGCACCATGGGGCACCGGGCTTTCTTT.

This clonotype was seen ten or more times. This chain links TRBV6-1 with TRBJ1-6; 12 bases match TRBD1. There are 15 residues in the CDR3. The V segment lost 6 bases and the J segment 10 bases; nucleotides outside the gene matches: 7. Germline V gene sequence: CDR1 MNHNS, CDR2 SASEGT. CDR3 sequence (DNA): TGTGCCAGCAGCTCTGGGGACAGGGGGCAATCACCCCTCCACTTT. It specifies CASSSGDRGQSPLHF.

This clonotype was seen repeatedly, ten times or more. The chain recombines TRBV6-5 with TRBJ2-7; D possibly uses TRBD1 or TRBD2 (5 bases each). Deletions cut 4 bases from V and 5 bases from J, with 15 bases between. The CDR3 length is 14 residues. Germline lookup yields CDR1 MNHEY and CDR2 SVGAGI. The CDR3 here is CASSLGPQVDEQYF. In nucleotides, the CDR3 is TGTGCCAGCAGTTTGGGACCTCAGGTGGACGAGCAGTACTTC.

This clonotype was observed a single time. The rearrangement joins TRBV10-2 to TRBJ2-5; D call uncertain. V shed 4 bases and J shed 0 bases, with 6 bases lying between them. The CDR3 has 13 amino acids. Germline V gene data show CDR1 as WSHSY and CDR2 as SAAADI. The CDR3 region is CASSGLNQETQYF. CDR3 nucleotides: TGCGCCAGCAGTGGACTCAACCAAGAGACCCAGTACTTC.

Concerning this clonotype itself: One junction end does not reproduce the germline sequence, and a read error may be involved. The rearrangement links TRBV6-2 or TRBV6-3 to TRBJ1-3; the D gene is possibly TRBD1 (6 bases). This CDR3 has 14 residues. In germline, CDR1 is MNHEY, CDR2 SVGEGT. The CDR3, as DNA: TGTGCCACTATTCGGACAGCCTCTGGAAACATCATATATTTT. As protein: CATIRTASGNIIYF.

This clonotype was found many times. The chain carries TRBV13 and TRBJ2-7; weak D call: TRBD2 (5 bases). Germline-derived CDR1 and CDR2 are PRHDT and FYEKMQ (reference sequence). The CDR3 totals 16 residues. Between the trimmed V and J ends, which lost 4 bases and 1 base, there was a span of 17 bases. CDR3 amino acids: CASSYLTGGPSYEQYF. The DNA of the CDR3 is TGTGCCAGCAGCTACCTGACTGGCGGGCCTTCCTACGAGCAGTACTTC.

This chain connects TRBV5-4 to TRBJ2-5; TRBD2 matches 13 bases. The ends lost 4 bases at V and 2 bases at J; junction bases unmatched: 5. This CDR3 region has 16 residues. Germline V CDR1 and CDR2: SGHNT, YYREEE (reference sequence). In DNA, the CDR3 is TGTGCCAGCAGCCTGGGGACTAGCGGGGTACAAGAGACCCAGTACTTC. This sequence encodes CASSLGTSGVQETQYF.

This clonotype was seen more than once but under ten times. CDR3 amino acids: CASSQDRMGGQPQHF. Here the CDR3 DNA reads TGTGCCAGCAGCCAAGATAGGATGGGAGGCCAGCCCCAGCATTTT. The genes are TRBV3-1 and TRBJ1-5, with D uncertain. Between the trimmed V and J ends, which lost 0 bases and 7 bases, there was a span of 13 bases. The CDR3 loop spans 15 amino acids. The germline CDR1 and CDR2 sequences are LGHDT and YNNKEL (reference sequence).

Notes on this clonotype: Possible read error: a much larger clone is one base away. This chain joins TRBV6-5 and TRBJ1-3; 9 bases agree with TRBD1. The CDR3 has 19 amino acids. Germline loops: CDR1 MNHEY, CDR2 SVGAGI. Losses at the gene ends were 4 bases for V and 4 bases for J; bases not matched to a gene: 17. The CDR3: CASSCSRWQGTGKGNTIYF. The CDR3 bases are TGTGCCAGCAGTTGCTCGCGATGGCAGGGGACAGGGAAGGGAAACACCATATATTTT.

This clonotype was seen only a few times. The chain carries TRBV5-1 and TRBJ1-1; D uncertain. Looked up from germline, CDR1 is SGHRS and CDR2 is YFSETQ. This CDR3 contains 15 residues. With 1 base removed from V and 8 bases from J, the gap between germline ends came to 18 bases. DNA of the CDR3: TGCGCCAGCAGCTTGAGGTTTTCGGGAGAAATAGAAGCTTTCTTT. It specifies CASSLRFSGEIEAFF. Full variable domain (rest looked up from reference TRBV5-1 and TRBJ1-1): KAGVTQTPRYLIKTRGQQVTLSCSPISGHRSVSWYQQTPGQGLQFLFEYFSETQRNKGNFPGRFSGRQFSNSRSEMNVSTLELGDSALYLCASSLRFSGEIEAFFGQGTRLTVV.

This clonotype was recorded at least ten times. The gene calls are TRBV2 and TRBJ2-4, with 8 bases aligning to TRBD1. Germline CDR1 SNHLY, CDR2 FYNNEI. V was clipped by 3 bases and J by 5 bases; unmatched bases: 9. The CDR3 has 16 residues. The CDR3, as DNA: TGTGCCAGCAGTGAGCTCGGGACAGGAGATCAAAACATTCAGTACTTC. This codes for CASSELGTGDQNIQYF.

Concerning this clonotype itself: A much larger clonotype is one base distant, so this may be a read error. The chain carries TRBV12-3 or TRBV12-4 and TRBJ2-3; unclear D gene. The CDR3 runs to 11 residues. The CDR3 here is CVSSRTDTQYF. CDR3 coding DNA: TGTGTCAGCAGTAGAACGGATACGCAGTATTTT.

A few counts support this clonotype. The chain carries TRBV19 and TRBJ2-5; the D is unclear. Germline CDR1 is LNHDA and CDR2 is SQIVND (reference sequence). The V and J ends lost 4 bases and 2 bases respectively, with 8 bases between them. The CDR3 runs 13 residues. CDR3 coding DNA: TGTGCCAGTAGTAGGGCAGATCAAGAGACCCAGTACTTC. Translating gives CASSRADQETQYF.

This chain uses TRBV28 with TRBJ2-7; possibly TRBD1 or TRBD2 for D (5 bases each). Trimming shortened V by 6 bases and J by 2 bases, and 26 bases separated the two germline ends. Germline V gene data show CDR1 as MDHEN and CDR2 as SYDVKM. The CDR3 extends over 18 amino acids. The CDR3 region has the DNA TGTGCCAGCAGCCAAGAGGGTCACACAGGAGGCTGGGCCTACGAGCAGTACTTC. Protein product: CASSQEGHTGGWAYEQYF.